A selection of T cell receptor beta chains follows, all from one sample in a study of T cells after yellow fever vaccination. TCRdb re-called the 5' RACE reads with MiXCR, one entry per CDR3 protein. Of tens of thousands of distinct CDR3 sequences listed, 6.5% are singletons. The input for sequencing was CD8+ T cells sorted from PBMCs, taken roughly 46 days after the first yellow fever vaccination. These receptor sequences come from a man between 18 and 35 years old who received the YFV17D yellow fever vaccine. Each CDR3 is given with its conserved first and last residue. The order of the fields is D gene, J gene, clone size, V gene, CDR3 DNA, CDR3 protein. A D gene is named only where the DNA matches it firmly. Part of the rows lack a size; the others show once, few, many or a class for expanded clones.

NA	TRBJ2-2	many	TRBV4-3	TGCGCCAGCAGTCCGAGACTAGAAAACACCGGGGAGCTGTTTTTT	CASSPRLENTGELFF
TRBD2	TRBJ2-2	many	TRBV7-6	TGTGCCAGCAGCTCTCCGGGAGGCCCGAACACCGGGGAGCTGTTTTTT	CASSSPGGPNTGELFF
TRBD2	TRBJ2-1	many	TRBV5-1	TGCGCCAGCAGCTTTTCTAGCGGGGCTCGGGAGCAGTTCTTC	CASSFSSGAREQFF
NA	TRBJ2-7	NA	TRBV5-1	TGCGCCAGCAGCTTGGTCAGGTCCCACGAGCAGTACTTC	CASSLVRSHEQYF
NA	TRBJ2-5	many	TRBV12-3/TRBV12-4	TGTGCCAGCGCTAAGAGGGGCAACCAAGAGACCCAGTACTTC	CASAKRGNQETQYF
NA	TRBJ2-5	many	TRBV5-1	TGCGCCAGCAGCGCCCGGGACCCCCAAGGAGAGACCCAGTACTTC	CASSARDPQGETQYF
NA	TRBJ2-1	NA	TRBV14	TGTGCCAGCAAGAAGGCAGGGGAAAATGAGCAGTTCTTC	CASKKAGENEQFF
NA	TRBJ1-1	few	TRBV10-3	TGTGCCATTTCCACACCAAACACTGAAGCTTTCTTT	CAISTPNTEAFF
TRBD2	TRBJ2-1	many	TRBV5-4	TGTGCCAGCAGCCCCGGACTAGCGGATAACAATGAGCAGTTCTTC	CASSPGLADNNEQFF
NA	TRBJ2-3	many	TRBV12-3/TRBV12-4	TGTGCCAGCAGTTTTCTCGAAGTCACAGATACGCAGTATTTT	CASSFLEVTDTQYF
NA	TRBJ1-1	many	TRBV6-5	TGTGCCAGCAGTTACGGGGGTCAAACTGAAGCTTTCTTT	CASSYGGQTEAFF
NA	TRBJ1-1	many	TRBV5-1	TGCGCCAGCAGCTTGTCCATCGCCATGAACACTGAAGCTTTCTTT	CASSLSIAMNTEAFF
TRBD1	TRBJ1-1	few	TRBV6-5	TGTGCCAGCCACAGGGGGCCCGGGAACACTGAAGCTTTCTTT	CASHRGPGNTEAFF
NA	TRBJ2-3	NA	TRBV5-4	TGTGCCAGCAGCGGGGGGCTAGCGGTAAGAACAGATACGCAGTATTTT	CASSGGLAVRTDTQYF
TRBD1	TRBJ2-2	NA	TRBV6-5	TGTGCCAGCAGTTACGGGACAGGGGTCACCGGGGAGCTGTTTTTT	CASSYGTGVTGELFF
NA	TRBJ1-2	many	TRBV6-2/TRBV6-3	TGTGCCAGCACTCCGGGCACGGGGGACGGCTACACCTTC	CASTPGTGDGYTF
NA	TRBJ2-7	few	TRBV4-1	TGCGCCAGCAGCCAAGGACCCGACTACGCCGGGTTCTACGAGCAGTACTTC	CASSQGPDYAGFYEQYF
TRBD1	TRBJ2-7	many	TRBV4-3	TGCGCCAGCAGCCACCAGGACAGGGGTGGGACCTACGAGCAGTACTTC	CASSHQDRGGTYEQYF
NA	TRBJ2-6	NA	TRBV7-9	TGTGCCAGCAGGTCAGGGGTCTCTGGGGCCAACGTCCTGACTTTC	CASRSGVSGANVLTF
NA	TRBJ1-3	many	TRBV18	TGTGCCAGCTCACCACCGTACAGGACGATCTCTGGAAACACCATATATTTT	CASSPPYRTISGNTIYF
NA	TRBJ1-1	many	TRBV12-3/TRBV12-4	TGTGCCAGCAGTTTATCCACCTCAAACACTGAAGCTTTCTTT	CASSLSTSNTEAFF
NA	TRBJ2-7	NA	TRBV5-1	TGCGCCAGCAGCTTGGGCTCGGGAGCTCCCACCTACGAGCAGTACTTC	CASSLGSGAPTYEQYF
TRBD2	TRBJ2-5	many	TRBV12-3/TRBV12-4	TGTGCCAGCAGTCCTGGGGCGGGGGGATCGAAAGAGACCCAGTACTTC	CASSPGAGGSKETQYF
TRBD2	TRBJ2-3	NA	TRBV4-1	TGCGCCAGCAGCCCCTGGACTAGCGGGGGGGACTCAGATACGCAGTATTTT	CASSPWTSGGDSDTQYF